What follows are 18 T cell receptor beta chains derived from one specimen sequenced in a study of blood T cell repertoires in COVID-19. Clones were read by immunoSEQ multiplex PCR, and TCRdb kept only the in-frame ones, dropping some. The sample has fewer than 60,000 clones, over 70% seen once. Sequencing input: peripheral blood. The receptors shown here come from a man aged 25 to 45 with COVID-19, enrolled during active disease.

The count of this clone is one. The rearrangement joins TRBV11-2 to TRBJ2-4; tentative D call: TRBD2 (5 bases). V gave up 4 bases and J gave up 0 bases, with 7 bases separating them. This CDR3 has 14 amino acids. Per germline, CDR1 SGHAT and CDR2 FQNNGV. CDR3 nucleotides: TGTGCCAGCAGCTCCGGACTAGCCAAAAACATTCAGTACTTC. Residues: CASSSGLAKNIQYF. Looking up the rest from reference TRBV11-2 and TRBJ2-4 gives the full variable domain: EAGVAQSPRYKIIEKRQSVAFWCNPISGHATLYWYQQILGQGPKLLIQFQNNGVVDDSQLPKDRFSAERLKGVDSTLKIQPAKLEDSAVYLCASSSGLAKNIQYFGAGTRLSVL.

The chain carries TRBV2 and TRBJ2-1; D call uncertain. The germline V and J ends were trimmed by 4 bases and 4 bases, with 5 bases remaining between them. CDR1 is SNHLY and CDR2 is FYNNEI in the germline V gene. The CDR3 is 12 residues long. In DNA, the CDR3 is TGTGCCAGCAGTGCCCAATACAATGAGCAGTTCTTC. Protein sequence: CASSAQYNEQFF.

This chain links TRBV5-1 with TRBJ2-7, with D possibly being TRBD1 (5 bases). In germline, CDR1 is SGHRS, CDR2 YFSETQ. The CDR3 is made up of 15 amino acids. V gave up 0 bases and J gave up 5 bases, with 15 bases separating them. The CDR3 loop is CASSLVRGRYDEQYF. DNA of the CDR3: TGCGCCAGCAGCTTGGTAAGGGGCCGGTACGACGAGCAGTACTTC.

The chain recombines TRBV6-5 with TRBJ1-1; 7 nucleotides line up with TRBD1. Germline V lookup: CDR1 MNHEY, CDR2 SVGAGI. The CDR3 is made up of 14 amino acids. Trimming took 5 bases from V and 2 from J; bases not matched to a gene: 5. Here the CDR3 reads CASSPTGYNTEAFF. In nucleotides, the CDR3 is TGTGCCAGCAGTCCGACAGGGTATAACACTGAAGCTTTCTTT.

This clone is a singleton in its sample. The chain uses TRBV28 and TRBJ2-3; 9 nucleotides agree with TRBD2. V trimming: 4 bases; J trimming: 4 bases; junction bases outside the gene matches: 15. CDR1 is MDHEN and CDR2 is SYDVKM in the germline V gene. The CDR3 has 18 residues. CDR3 loop: CASSSLPGTSFPPDTQYF. The DNA for the CDR3 is TGTGCCAGCAGTTCCCTCCCCGGGACTAGCTTCCCCCCAGATACGCAGTATTTT.

There are a few counts of this clone. The chain recombines TRBV28 with TRBJ2-7; possibly TRBD1 for D (6 bases). The CDR3 contains 12 residues. Per germline, CDR1 MDHEN and CDR2 SYDVKM. The V and J ends lost 10 bases and 0 bases respectively, with 10 bases between them. The CDR3 DNA follows: TGTGCCACCCGACAGGACTCCTACGAGCAGTACTTC. The encoded protein is CATRQDSYEQYF.

The rearrangement uses TRBV6-5 and TRBJ1-2, with TRBD1 as a possible D gene (5 bases). V lost 4 bases and J 0 bases, leaving 12 bases between the germline ends. Germline values: CDR1 MNHEY, CDR2 SVGAGI. The CDR3 runs 15 residues. This CDR3 is CASSSWEGTNYGYTF. DNA for the CDR3: TGTGCCAGCAGTTCGTGGGAGGGGACTAACTATGGCTACACCTTC.

The chain employs TRBV4-1 and TRBJ2-3; maybe TRBD2 (5 bases). The CDR3 totals 15 residues. Trimming removed 8 bases at V and 3 bases at J, with 18 bases between. CDR1 is MGHRA and CDR2 is YSYEKL in the germline V gene. The CDR3 is CASLRSEGRTDTQYF. The CDR3 bases are TGCGCCAGCCTGCGGAGTGAGGGCCGTACAGATACGCAGTATTTT.

V is TRBV7-2 and J is TRBJ1-5, with 7 nucleotides matching TRBD1. The CDR3 has 16 residues. The J segment lost 0 bases and the V segment lost 5 bases, leaving 7 bases of the junction unmatched. The germline gives CDR1 SGHTA, CDR2 FQGNSA. CDR3 protein: CASSLGQLYSNQPQHF. The CDR3 DNA follows: TGTGCCAGCAGCCTGGGACAGCTTTATAGCAATCAGCCCCAGCATTTT.

V gene TRBV4-1 combines with J gene TRBJ2-2, with 9 bases that match TRBD1. This CDR3 spans 17 amino acids. V shed 3 bases, J shed 4 bases, and the junction held 9 bases outside the gene matches. Looked up from germline, CDR1 is MGHRA and CDR2 is YSYEKL. The CDR3: CASSHGQGYVGTGELFF. The CDR3 DNA reads TGCGCCAGCAGCCACGGACAGGGGTATGTGGGCACCGGGGAGCTGTTTTTT.

This chain joins TRBV14 and TRBJ1-3; D is ambiguous. Germline V gene data show CDR1 as SGHDN and CDR2 as FVKESK. The germline V and J ends were trimmed by 6 bases and 0 bases, with 12 bases remaining between them. The CDR3 loop spans 15 amino acids. The CDR3, as DNA: TGTGCCAGCAGTCCTGCCGGGTCCTCTGGAAACACCATATATTTT. It yields the protein CASSPAGSSGNTIYF.

This clone was seen once. The chain couples TRBV27 to TRBJ2-7, with 8 nucleotides matching TRBD1. The J segment lost 3 bases and the V segment lost 6 bases, leaving 4 bases of the junction unmatched. The V gene's germline CDR1 is MNHEY and CDR2 SMNVEV (reference sequence). The CDR3 runs to 13 residues. CDR3 protein: CASRRQGNYEQYF. Written as DNA, the CDR3 is TGTGCCAGCAGGCGACAGGGGAACTACGAGCAGTACTTC.

The chain joins TRBV30 to TRBJ1-2; a possible D gene is TRBD1 (6 bases). Germline loops: CDR1 GTSNPN, CDR2 SVGIG (reference sequence). The ends were cut back, 0 bases at V and 0 bases at J, with 8 bases in the middle. CDR3 length equals 14 residues. CDR3 sequence (DNA): TGTGCCTGGAGTGTACAGGGAGCTAACTATGGCTACACCTTC. Protein product: CAWSVQGANYGYTF.

The chain couples TRBV28 to TRBJ1-6, with 7 bases lining up with TRBD1. This CDR3 has 16 amino acids. The germline CDR1 and CDR2 sequences are MDHEN and SYDVKM. Germline trimming cut 2 bases from V and 9 bases from J; bases unmatched to any gene: 10. This CDR3 reads CASSLSIGTVGSPLHF. The CDR3 coding sequence is TGTGCCAGCAGTTTAAGTATCGGGACAGTGGGTTCACCCCTCCACTTT.

This CDR3 is CASSRGSSTEAFF. As DNA, the CDR3 is TGTGCCAGCAGCCGGGGATCTAGCACTGAAGCTTTCTTT. This sequence joins TRBV28 and TRBJ1-1; no reliable D call. The V and J ends lost 6 bases and 4 bases respectively, with 12 bases between them. Germline V gives CDR1 MDHEN, CDR2 SYDVKM. The CDR3 extends over 13 amino acids.

The J gene is TRBJ1-1, the V gene TRBV9, with a weak D call TRBD1 (5 bases). Trimming shortened V by 3 bases and J by 2 bases, and 14 bases separated the two germline ends. The CDR3 sequence is 15 residues long. Germline CDR1 reads SGDLS; CDR2 reads YYNGEE. The CDR3, as DNA: TGTGCCAGCAGCGGAGTCTCGACAGTAAACACTGAAGCTTTCTTT. Translating gives CASSGVSTVNTEAFF.

The chain has TRBV3-1 (or the pseudogene TRBV3-2) and TRBJ1-3; the D is unclear. Deletions cut 4 bases from V and 0 bases from J, with 13 bases between. The germline CDR1 and CDR2 sequences are LGHDT and YNNKEL (reference sequence). The CDR3 has 16 residues. DNA for the CDR3: TGTGCCAGCAGCCCCTCACTGGGCAGCTCTGGAAACACCATATATTTT. Translating gives CASSPSLGSSGNTIYF.

The CDR3 DNA reads TGTGCCAGCAGTTACGCCAGGGGCCCCTACGAGCAGTACTTC. Translating gives CASSYARGPYEQYF. This rearrangement joins TRBV6-5 to TRBJ2-7, with D maybe TRBD1 (6 bases). The germline V gene encodes CDR1 MNHEY and CDR2 SVGAGI. CDR3 length: 14 residues. Trimming removed 2 bases at V and 2 bases at J, with 10 bases between.